Listed below are T cell receptor beta chains from one sample, sequenced in a study of cytomegalovirus exposure and HLA in healthy donors. Some clones are missing from TCRdb's copy, which holds only in-frame ones; the method was immunoSEQ multiplex PCR. The table has 200,000 or so clones, approximately 84% seen once; the top ten hold about 0.26%. Sequencing was carried out using PBMCs. The receptors come from a boy younger than 18 in good health and CMV-seronegative. The CDR3 runs from the conserved cysteine through the conserved F or W. D genes are given only for firm matches. Expanded clones are given a class, and other clones once, few, many or no size at all.

v_call: TRBV27
j_call: TRBJ2-7
clone_size: .
d_call: .
cdr3_nt: TGTGCCAGCAAGAGGGGCGGGAAGTACGAGCAGTACTTC
cdr3_aa: CASKRGGKYEQYF

v_call: TRBV5-4
j_call: TRBJ2-3
clone_size: few
d_call: .
cdr3_nt: TGTGCCAGCAGCTTGAGGGGTGGGCGGGATACGCAGTATTTT
cdr3_aa: CASSLRGGRDTQYF

v_call: TRBV11-3
j_call: TRBJ1-1
clone_size: .
d_call: .
cdr3_nt: TGTGCCAGCAGCAAAGGGGGGGAAGAAACTGAAGCTTTCTTT
cdr3_aa: CASSKGGEETEAFF

v_call: TRBV6-6
j_call: TRBJ1-2
clone_size: .
d_call: .
cdr3_nt: TGTGCCAGCACCCAACATTATGGCTACACCTTC
cdr3_aa: CASTQHYGYTF

v_call: TRBV30
j_call: TRBJ1-2
clone_size: .
d_call: .
cdr3_nt: TGTGCCTGGAGGCCCGGGGGGGGAGGTGGCTACACCTTC
cdr3_aa: CAWRPGGGGGYTF

v_call: TRBV7-8
j_call: TRBJ1-4
clone_size: .
d_call: .
cdr3_nt: TGTGCCAGCAGCTTAGACCGCAGGGGTTCCGCTGCAACTAATGAAAAACTGTTTTTT
cdr3_aa: CASSLDRRGSAATNEKLFF

v_call: TRBV2
j_call: TRBJ1-2
clone_size: .
d_call: .
cdr3_nt: TGTGCCAGCCTACTTAGAGGTGGATCCAACTATGGCTACACCTTC
cdr3_aa: CASLLRGGSNYGYTF

v_call: TRBV5-1
j_call: TRBJ1-2
clone_size: .
d_call: .
cdr3_nt: TGCGCCAGCAGCTATGGCCGGGATAGTGGCTACACCTTC
cdr3_aa: CASSYGRDSGYTF

v_call: TRBV4-1
j_call: TRBJ2-7
clone_size: .
d_call: .
cdr3_nt: TGCGCCAGCAGCCCCTACTCGGAGGGAAAGGCCTACGAGCAGTACTTC
cdr3_aa: CASSPYSEGKAYEQYF

v_call: TRBV11-2
j_call: TRBJ1-1
clone_size: .
d_call: .
cdr3_nt: TGTGCCAGCAGCCAAGGGTGGGCTGCGGGAGGTGAAGCTTTCTTT
cdr3_aa: CASSQGWAAGGEAFF

v_call: TRBV29-1
j_call: TRBJ1-2
clone_size: .
d_call: TRBD1
cdr3_nt: TGCAGCGGGGGACAGGGCGGCTATGGCTACACCTTC
cdr3_aa: CSGGQGGYGYTF

v_call: TRBV7-9
j_call: TRBJ1-2
clone_size: .
d_call: .
cdr3_nt: TGTGCCAGCAGCTTTTTGTACCCGGTTCGTGGTGGCTACACCTTC
cdr3_aa: CASSFLYPVRGGYTF

v_call: TRBV10-3
j_call: TRBJ2-1
clone_size: .
d_call: TRBD1
cdr3_nt: TGTGCCATCTCCGCAGGACAGGGGGCTGGTAATGAGCAGTTCTTC
cdr3_aa: CAISAGQGAGNEQFF

v_call: TRBV6-6
j_call: TRBJ1-2
clone_size: .
d_call: .
cdr3_nt: TGTGCCAGCAGTTACCCACCGGGGGGATTCAACTATGGCTACACCTTC
cdr3_aa: CASSYPPGGFNYGYTF

v_call: TRBV30
j_call: TRBJ1-2
clone_size: .
d_call: TRBD1
cdr3_nt: TGTGCCTGGACGACAGGGGGCGGGTATGGCTACACCTTC
cdr3_aa: CAWTTGGGYGYTF

v_call: TRBV5-1
j_call: TRBJ2-2
clone_size: .
d_call: .
cdr3_nt: TGCGCCAGCAGCTTGCGCGGCAGGGGGGAGAACACCGGGGAGCTGTTTTTT
cdr3_aa: CASSLRGRGENTGELFF

v_call: TRBV9
j_call: TRBJ1-3
clone_size: .
d_call: .
cdr3_nt: TGTGCCAGCAGCTCACCTCCGTATGGGCTGGCTGGAAACACCATATATTTT
cdr3_aa: CASSSPPYGLAGNTIYF

v_call: TRBV5-1
j_call: TRBJ1-5
clone_size: .
d_call: .
cdr3_nt: TGCGCCAGCAGCCTGCAGCTGGAGAGGTGGCCCCAGCATTTT
cdr3_aa: CASSLQLERWPQHF

v_call: TRBV2
j_call: TRBJ2-7
clone_size: .
d_call: .
cdr3_nt: TGTGCCAGCAGCGGTGTGACTAGGATCGACGAGCAGTACTTC
cdr3_aa: CASSGVTRIDEQYF

v_call: TRBV7-9
j_call: TRBJ2-4
clone_size: .
d_call: .
cdr3_nt: TGTGCCAGCAGCCCATCGACAGGTTTAGCCAAAAACATTCAGTACTTC
cdr3_aa: CASSPSTGLAKNIQYF

v_call: TRBV30
j_call: TRBJ2-1
clone_size: .
d_call: TRBD2
cdr3_nt: TGTGCCTGGGCGGGGGGAAGCTCCTACAATGAGCAGTTCTTC
cdr3_aa: CAWAGGSSYNEQFF

v_call: TRBV28
j_call: TRBJ1-3
clone_size: .
d_call: .
cdr3_nt: TGTGCCAGCAGCTCCCTTCCTGGAAACACCATATATTTT
cdr3_aa: CASSSLPGNTIYF

v_call: TRBV30
j_call: TRBJ2-2
clone_size: .
d_call: .
cdr3_nt: TGTGCCTCGGAGTCTTACGGTCCCGGGGAGCTGTTTTTT
cdr3_aa: CASESYGPGELFF

v_call: TRBV5-6
j_call: TRBJ2-5
clone_size: .
d_call: TRBD1
cdr3_nt: TGTGCCAGCAGCTTGGCTGGCCAGGGGGCGCAAGAGACCCAGTACTTC
cdr3_aa: CASSLAGQGAQETQYF

v_call: TRBV18
j_call: TRBJ1-3
clone_size: .
d_call: .
cdr3_nt: TGTGCCAGCTCACCAGTTAGAACTGGAAACACCATATATTTT
cdr3_aa: CASSPVRTGNTIYF

v_call: TRBV9
j_call: TRBJ1-4
clone_size: .
d_call: TRBD1
cdr3_nt: TGTGCCAGCAGCGGACCCGGGACAGGGAGAGAAAAACTGTTTTTT
cdr3_aa: CASSGPGTGREKLFF

v_call: TRBV27
j_call: TRBJ1-1
clone_size: .
d_call: TRBD1
cdr3_nt: TGTGCCAGCAGTGACAGGGGCCCTGAAGCTTTCTTT
cdr3_aa: CASSDRGPEAFF

v_call: TRBV28
j_call: TRBJ1-1
clone_size: .
d_call: .
cdr3_nt: TGTGCCAGCAGTTTACTCCAGGGCGAAGCTTTCTTT
cdr3_aa: CASSLLQGEAFF

v_call: TRBV9
j_call: TRBJ2-1
clone_size: .
d_call: .
cdr3_nt: TGTGCCAGCAGCGTATGGAGTAGCGATCTCAATGAGCAGTTCTTC
cdr3_aa: CASSVWSSDLNEQFF

v_call: TRBV27
j_call: TRBJ2-7
clone_size: .
d_call: TRBD2
cdr3_nt: TGTGCCAGCAGACCCGGGACTAGCGGGAGGAGCGAGCAGTACTTC
cdr3_aa: CASRPGTSGRSEQYF

v_call: TRBV25-1
j_call: TRBJ2-3
clone_size: .
d_call: .
cdr3_nt: TGTGCCAGCGCGCAGGGGACATACACAGATACGCAGTATTTT
cdr3_aa: CASAQGTYTDTQYF

v_call: TRBV7-6
j_call: TRBJ2-2
clone_size: .
d_call: .
cdr3_nt: TGTGCCAGCAGCTACAGGGCCACCGGGGAGCTGTTTTTT
cdr3_aa: CASSYRATGELFF

v_call: TRBV6-4
j_call: TRBJ1-1
clone_size: .
d_call: TRBD1
cdr3_nt: TGTGCCAGCAGATTAGGACAGGGGGACACTGAAGCTTTCTTT
cdr3_aa: CASRLGQGDTEAFF

v_call: TRBV10-3
j_call: TRBJ2-7
clone_size: .
d_call: .
cdr3_nt: TGTGCCATCGGGGCCGCAGGGGCCTACGAGCAGTACTTC
cdr3_aa: CAIGAAGAYEQYF

v_call: TRBV27
j_call: TRBJ2-1
clone_size: .
d_call: TRBD2
cdr3_nt: TGTGCCAGCAGTAAACCTAGCGGGAGATACGGTGAGCAGTTCTTC
cdr3_aa: CASSKPSGRYGEQFF

v_call: TRBV5-1
j_call: TRBJ1-4
clone_size: few
d_call: TRBD1
cdr3_nt: TGCGCCAGCAGAGAGGACAGGAGAGGAGAAAAACTGTTTTTT
cdr3_aa: CASREDRRGEKLFF

v_call: TRBV19
j_call: TRBJ1-1
clone_size: .
d_call: .
cdr3_nt: TGTGCCAGTAGTATCAACCCTCGGGAGGACACTGAAGCTTTCTTT
cdr3_aa: CASSINPREDTEAFF

v_call: TRBV6-5
j_call: TRBJ1-6
clone_size: .
d_call: .
cdr3_nt: TGTGCCAGCAGCCTCTTTGGGGGGAATAATTCACCCCTCCACTTT
cdr3_aa: CASSLFGGNNSPLHF

v_call: TRBV6-1
j_call: TRBJ1-3
clone_size: .
d_call: TRBD1
cdr3_nt: TGTGCCAGCAGTGAAGCGGGACAGGTGAGCTCTGGAAACACCATATATTTT
cdr3_aa: CASSEAGQVSSGNTIYF

v_call: TRBV6-1
j_call: TRBJ1-5
clone_size: .
d_call: TRBD1
cdr3_nt: TGTGCCAGCAGACAGGGGGGGGATCAGCCCCAGCATTTT
cdr3_aa: CASRQGGDQPQHF

v_call: TRBV29-1
j_call: TRBJ2-1
clone_size: .
d_call: TRBD1
cdr3_nt: TGCAGCGTTAGGGGGACAGGGGGCTCTTGGGAGCAGTTCTTC
cdr3_aa: CSVRGTGGSWEQFF

v_call: TRBV5-1
j_call: TRBJ2-1
clone_size: .
d_call: TRBD2
cdr3_nt: TGCGCCAGCAGCTCGGGACTAGCGATGAATGAGCAGTTCTTC
cdr3_aa: CASSSGLAMNEQFF

v_call: TRBV11-2
j_call: TRBJ2-3
clone_size: once
d_call: TRBD2
cdr3_nt: TGTGCCAGCACGAAGACTAGCGGGGTATCAGATACGCAGTATTTT
cdr3_aa: CASTKTSGVSDTQYF

v_call: TRBV27
j_call: TRBJ1-3
clone_size: .
d_call: TRBD1
cdr3_nt: TGTGCCAGCAGTTCCCTCAAGACAGGGTTGGGTGGAAACACCATATATTTT
cdr3_aa: CASSSLKTGLGGNTIYF

v_call: TRBV7-3
j_call: TRBJ2-1
clone_size: once
d_call: .
cdr3_nt: TGTGCCAGCAGCTTAATATCTCACAGCAATGAGCAGTTCTTC
cdr3_aa: CASSLISHSNEQFF

v_call: TRBV7-2
j_call: TRBJ2-3
clone_size: .
d_call: TRBD2
cdr3_nt: TGTGCCAGCACCCCGGTACGGGGGGGCAGCACAGATACGCAGTATTTT
cdr3_aa: CASTPVRGGSTDTQYF

v_call: TRBV6-6
j_call: TRBJ2-7
clone_size: .
d_call: .
cdr3_nt: TGTGCCAGCAGTGACACACCCGGGACCTACGAGCAGTACTTC
cdr3_aa: CASSDTPGTYEQYF

v_call: TRBV28
j_call: TRBJ1-1
clone_size: once
d_call: TRBD1
cdr3_nt: TGTGCCAGCAGTTCACCCCGGGACAGGGAAGGGTACACTGAAGCTTTCTTT
cdr3_aa: CASSSPRDREGYTEAFF

v_call: TRBV5-1
j_call: TRBJ2-3
clone_size: .
d_call: .
cdr3_nt: TGCGCCAGCAGCTTGGAGGGGTTTAGCACAGATACGCAGTATTTT
cdr3_aa: CASSLEGFSTDTQYF

v_call: TRBV7-9
j_call: TRBJ2-7
clone_size: .
d_call: TRBD1
cdr3_nt: TGTGCCAGCAGCTCACGCCGGGACAGCTACGAGCAGTACTTC
cdr3_aa: CASSSRRDSYEQYF

v_call: TRBV5-1
j_call: TRBJ2-2
clone_size: .
d_call: .
cdr3_nt: TGCGCCAGCAGCTTGGGCAGGGGATCGGTCGGGGAGCTGTTTTTT
cdr3_aa: CASSLGRGSVGELFF

v_call: TRBV7-9
j_call: TRBJ2-3
clone_size: few
d_call: TRBD2
cdr3_nt: TGTGCCAGCTCCTTCCGGGGGGGGTTAGATACGCAGTATTTT
cdr3_aa: CASSFRGGLDTQYF

v_call: TRBV7-2
j_call: TRBJ2-7
clone_size: once
d_call: .
cdr3_nt: TGTGCCAGCAGCTTAAAGGGAGCGCGGGAGCAGTACTTC
cdr3_aa: CASSLKGAREQYF

v_call: TRBV7-6
j_call: TRBJ1-4
clone_size: few
d_call: .
cdr3_nt: TGTGCCAGCAGCCATCGTTTCGGGGGATCTAATGAAAAACTGTTTTTT
cdr3_aa: CASSHRFGGSNEKLFF

v_call: TRBV7-6
j_call: TRBJ2-5
clone_size: .
d_call: .
cdr3_nt: TGTGCCAGCAGCTTCTCCCACCAAGAGACCCAGTACTTC
cdr3_aa: CASSFSHQETQYF